These 25 T cell receptor beta chains originate from one sample sequenced in a study of CD8 T cells in ankylosing spondylitis. TCRdb passed the 5' RACE reads through MiXCR, listing each CDR3 protein once. The data hold roughly 220,000 distinct CDR3 sequences, with about 10% observed a single time. The specimen was blood, either unsorted or a sorted T cell fraction (not recorded which). The receptors derive from a male donor with ankylosing spondylitis or in good health (not recorded which).

This clonotype was seen repeatedly, ten times or more. J is TRBJ1-4 and V is TRBV5-1; D perhaps matches TRBD1 (6 bases). This CDR3 comprises 13 residues. V lost 3 bases and J 6 bases, leaving 9 bases between the germline ends. The germline CDR1 and CDR2 sequences are SGHRS and YFSETQ. The CDR3 nucleotides are TGCGCCAGCAGCTGGGACATCGATGAAAAACTGTTTTTT. It specifies CASSWDIDEKLFF.

There are many counts of this clonotype. The rearrangement uses TRBV2 and TRBJ2-2, with 9 bases aligning to TRBD2. Trimming cost V 6 bases and J 2 bases; bases outside gene matches: 4. CDR1 is SNHLY, CDR2 FYNNEI, per germline. The length of the CDR3 is 15 residues. The DNA for the CDR3 is TGTGCCAGCAGCGCAGCGGGGGGCAACACCGGGGAGCTGTTTTTT. Its protein product is CASSAAGGNTGELFF.

This clonotype was seen a handful of times. This chain uses TRBV6-1 with TRBJ1-3; TRBD1 matches 9 bases. Per the germline V gene, CDR1 is MNHNS and CDR2 is SASEGT. V lost 7 bases and J lost 7; bases outside the gene matches: 8. The CDR3 runs to 14 residues. Written as DNA, the CDR3 is TGTGCCAGCATTCAGGGGGACAGGGCGAACACCATATATTTT. This translates into CASIQGDRANTIYF.

This chain links TRBV20-1 with TRBJ2-1; TRBD1 agrees at 9 bases. V shed 3 bases, J shed 10 bases, and the junction held 13 bases outside the gene matches. Looked up from germline, CDR1 is DFQATT and CDR2 is SNEGSKA (reference sequence). This CDR3 comprises 15 residues. The CDR3 nucleotides read TGCAGTGCTAGGACTCCGGGACAGGGCTTTATGGAGCAGTTCTTC. It codes for CSARTPGQGFMEQFF.

This clonotype appeared many times. The rearrangement links TRBV20-1 to TRBJ1-5, with D possibly matching TRBD1 (5 bases). Germline V gene data show CDR1 as DFQATT and CDR2 as SNEGSKA (reference sequence). V was pared by 5 bases and J by 5 bases, with 22 bases between. CDR3 length: 16 residues. In nucleotides, the CDR3 is TGCAGTGCTCAAGCGGGGACCGCAACCGTCGATCAGCCCCAGCATTTT. Amino acid sequence: CSAQAGTATVDQPQHF.

This clonotype was seen repeatedly, ten times or more. The chain combines TRBV5-1 with TRBJ2-5, with TRBD2 matching 7 bases. Germline CDR1 SGHRS, CDR2 YFSETQ. The CDR3 consists of 14 residues. The trim removed 0 bases at V and 3 bases at J, leaving 2 bases unmatched. This chain's CDR3 is CASSLVLAEETQYF. CDR3 nucleotide sequence: TGCGCCAGCAGCTTGGTCCTAGCGGAAGAGACCCAGTACTTC. The complete variable domain, with remaining parts taken from reference TRBV5-1 and TRBJ2-5, reads KAGVTQTPRYLIKTRGQQVTLSCSPISGHRSVSWYQQTPGQGLQFLFEYFSETQRNKGNFPGRFSGRQFSNSRSEMNVSTLELGDSALYLCASSLVLAEETQYFGPGTRLLVL.

Ten or more counts support this clonotype. The rearrangement uses TRBV7-2 and TRBJ1-4, with 7 bases matching TRBD1. CDR3 length equals 16 residues. Germline assignment: CDR1 SGHTA and CDR2 FQGNSA. The V segment lost 5 bases and the J segment 1 base; nucleotides outside the gene matches: 7. The CDR3 DNA is TGTGCCAGCAGCGACCCCCAGGGGGAAACTAATGAAAAACTGTTTTTT. This gives the protein CASSDPQGETNEKLFF.

This clonotype was picked up many times. The chain is built from TRBV20-1 and TRBJ2-1, with 8 bases lining up with TRBD2. The CDR3 has 15 amino acids. Losses at the gene ends were 6 bases for V and 4 bases for J; bases not matched to a gene: 11. Germline V CDR1 and CDR2: DFQATT, SNEGSKA (reference sequence). CDR3 nucleotides: TGCAGTGCGCCACCGGTAGCGGGGTTATACAATGAGCAGTTCTTC. Protein sequence: CSAPPVAGLYNEQFF.

This clonotype was counted at least ten times. The chain links TRBV11-3 to TRBJ2-6; D not resolved. CDR3 length: 17 residues. Trimming stripped 0 bases from V and 0 bases from J, with 9 bases between. Germline assignment: CDR1 SGHNT and CDR2 YENEEA. As DNA, the CDR3 is TGTGCCAGCAGCTTAGATGGAGCTATCTCTGGGGCCAACGTCCTGACTTTC. Translation gives CASSLDGAISGANVLTF.

This clonotype came up a few times. The V and J genes are TRBV7-3 and TRBJ2-5, with TRBD1 identical over 7 bases. The germline gives CDR1 SGHTA, CDR2 FQGTGA. The CDR3 spans 16 residues. The trim removed 5 bases at V and 6 bases at J, leaving 15 bases unmatched. The CDR3: CASSPTFTTGLKTQYF. The DNA for the CDR3 is TGTGCCAGCAGCCCCACCTTCACGACAGGGCTAAAGACCCAGTACTTC. Full variable domain (rest looked up from reference TRBV7-3 and TRBJ2-5): GAGVSQTPSNKVTEKGKYVELRCDPISGHTALYWYRQSLGQGPEFLIYFQGTGAADDSGLPNDRFFAVRPEGSVSTLKIQRTERGDSAVYLCASSPTFTTGLKTQYFGPGTRLLVL.

This clonotype has a count of ten or more. The J gene is TRBJ1-2, the V gene TRBV20-1; 8 bases line up with TRBD1. The CDR3 is 14 amino acids. Trimming removed 3 bases from V and 2 bases from J; junction bases left unmatched: 5. CDR1 and CDR2 from the germline V gene are DFQATT and SNEGSKA (reference sequence). CDR3 loop: CSARGTGQNYGYTF. The DNA of the CDR3 is TGCAGTGCTAGGGGGACAGGTCAGAACTATGGCTACACCTTC.

This clonotype was picked up many times. This sequence joins TRBV27 and TRBJ2-7; weak D call: TRBD1 (5 bases). Trimming took 5 bases from V and 4 from J, leaving 12 bases between them. The CDR3 has 13 amino acids. Per the germline V gene, CDR1 is MNHEY and CDR2 is SMNVEV (reference sequence). The CDR3 DNA reads TGTGCCAGCAGTCGAAGGGGCGGTTACGAGCAGTACTTC. It specifies CASSRRGGYEQYF.

This clonotype came up many times. The V and J genes are TRBV5-1 and TRBJ1-3, with D unclear. With 2 bases removed from V and 2 bases from J, the gap between germline ends came to 23 bases. The CDR3 spans 19 residues. CDR1 is SGHRS, CDR2 YFSETQ, per germline. The CDR3 DNA sequence: TGCGCCAGCAGCTTCGGTAGGGATAGCGGGCACTCCACTGGAAACACCATATATTTT. Translation gives CASSFGRDSGHSTGNTIYF.

This clonotype has more than one count but fewer than ten. The rearrangement links TRBV12-3 or TRBV12-4 to TRBJ1-4, with D perhaps matching TRBD1 (6 bases). Trimming cost V 8 bases and J 7 bases, with 11 bases left between them. This CDR3 contains 12 residues. This CDR3 is CASPGEGEKLFF. CDR3 coding DNA: TGTGCCAGCCCAGGGGAGGGTGAAAAACTGTTTTTT.

This clonotype was found a few times. The gene calls are TRBV3-1 and TRBJ1-4; no reliable D call. V lost 2 bases and J 13 bases, leaving 11 bases between the germline ends. The germline V gene encodes CDR1 LGHDT and CDR2 YNNKEL (reference sequence). The CDR3 runs 12 residues. DNA for the CDR3: TGTGCCAGCAGCCAATTGGGCATGAGACTGTTTTTT. Translated, it gives CASSQLGMRLFF. Drawing the rest from reference TRBV3-1 and TRBJ1-4, the complete variable domain is DTAVSQTPKYLVTQMGNDKSIKCEQNLGHDTMYWYKQDSKKFLKIMFSYNNKELIINETVPNRFSPKSPDKAHLNLHINSLELGDSAVYFCASSQLGMRLFFGSGTQLSVL.

This clonotype was seen a single time. This chain uses TRBV6-5 with TRBJ1-1; D is possibly TRBD1 (6 bases). Germline V gene lookup returns CDR1 MNHEY and CDR2 SVGAGI. V was trimmed by 4 bases and J by 7 bases, leaving 19 bases between them. This CDR3 has 15 amino acids. The CDR3 nucleotides read TGTGCCAGCAGTTCCCCCGGGACATTAGATAATGAAGCTTTCTTT. This sequence encodes CASSSPGTLDNEAFF.

This clonotype was found a few times. The chain employs TRBV15 and TRBJ2-1; 12 bases are shared with TRBD2. CDR1 is LNHNV, CDR2 YYDKDF, per germline (reference sequence). The CDR3 covers 16 residues. After removal of 5 bases from V and 6 bases from J, the junction contained 8 bases not matched to a gene. The CDR3 DNA sequence: TGTGCCACCAGCCCGCACCGGACTAGCGGGGTCAATGAGCAGTTCTTC. Encoded protein: CATSPHRTSGVNEQFF.

The CDR3 reads CASSPFRTSGGALDTQYF. CDR3 DNA: TGTGCCAGCAGTCCGTTCCGGACTAGCGGGGGGGCCTTAGATACGCAGTATTTT. The chain is built from TRBV12-3 or TRBV12-4 and TRBJ2-3, with 15 positions matching TRBD2. CDR3 size: 18 residues. Trimming removed 5 bases from V and 5 bases from J; junction bases left unmatched: 11.

The chain combines TRBV11-1 with TRBJ1-3; a possible D gene is TRBD1 (5 bases). Trimming pared 5 bases from V and 8 bases from J, leaving 13 bases between. The CDR3 has 13 amino acids. Germline assignment: CDR1 SGHAT and CDR2 FQDESV (reference sequence). The CDR3 sequence: CASSPGPRDTIYF. The CDR3 DNA is TGTGCCAGCAGCCCGGGACCGCGGGACACCATATATTTT.

In this sample, this clonotype turned up a few times. The chain combines TRBV27 with TRBJ2-3; 12 bases match TRBD2. Germline loops: CDR1 MNHEY, CDR2 SMNVEV (reference sequence). The CDR3 runs to 18 residues. V gave up 2 bases and J gave up 1 base; unmatched junction bases: 7. The CDR3 sequence: CASSLLAGGLGGTDTQYF. The CDR3 coding sequence is TGTGCCAGCAGTTTACTAGCGGGGGGGCTAGGAGGCACAGATACGCAGTATTTT.

This clonotype was counted ten times or more. The chain joins TRBV7-8 to TRBJ2-3; 12 bases match TRBD2. The CDR3 is 16 amino acids. The junction had 10 bases not matched to a gene; V was cut back by 4 bases and J by 8 bases. Germline V gene data show CDR1 as SGHVS and CDR2 as FQNEAQ. This CDR3 reads CASSSWTSGDFGTQYF. CDR3 coding DNA: TGTGCCAGCAGCTCTTGGACTAGCGGGGACTTCGGTACGCAGTATTTT.

About this clonotype itself: An end of the junction differs from the germline gene, which may be a read error. The chain joins TRBV7-7 to TRBJ2-5, with 8 bases fitting TRBD1. This CDR3 region has 15 residues. CDR1 and CDR2 (germline): SSHAT, FNYEAQ (reference sequence). The CDR3 DNA reads TGTGCTAGCAGCGTATGGGACAGGAGCCAAGAGACCCAGTACTTC. It encodes CASSVWDRSQETQYF.

This clonotype was seen many times. The chain recombines TRBV5-6 with TRBJ1-6; D gene uncertain. The V and J ends lost 1 base and 12 bases respectively, with 14 bases between them. CDR1 and CDR2 from the germline V gene are SGHDT and YYEEEE. CDR3 size: 14 residues. The CDR3 reads CASSLNGYSQPLHF. CDR3 nucleotide sequence: TGTGCCAGCAGCTTGAACGGATACTCTCAACCCCTCCACTTT.

This clonotype has ten or more counts. The CDR3: CASSPLWDRRNTIYF. CDR3 DNA sequence: TGTGCCAGCAGCCCTCTCTGGGACCGACGGAACACCATATATTTT. The V call is TRBV13, the J call TRBJ1-3; D might be TRBD1 (5 bases). Trimming took 5 bases from V and 7 from J, leaving 18 bases between them. Germline values: CDR1 PRHDT, CDR2 FYEKMQ (reference sequence). The CDR3 sequence is 15 residues long.

The chain employs TRBV20-1 and TRBJ1-1, with D unresolved. Germline V gives CDR1 DFQATT, CDR2 SNEGSKA (reference sequence). The CDR3 extends over 13 amino acids. V was shortened by 3 bases and J by 4 bases, with 12 bases between the two germline ends. CDR3 sequence: CSASSGSGTEAFF. Here the CDR3 DNA reads TGCAGTGCTAGCTCGGGTAGCGGCACTGAAGCTTTCTTT.